This T cell receptor beta chain was captured by sequencing in a study of OX40 agonist ivuxolimab in advanced cancers. Across the study: Every patient in dose escalation had hepatocellular carcinoma, melanoma, renal cell or head and neck cancer.

The method was immunoSEQ multiplex PCR; TCRdb's version includes in-frame clones alone and lacks a portion of them. This sample carries roughly 79,000 clones, roughly 85% of them seen once, and the ten largest clones take around a sixth. Broader study findings: The study found that CD8+ T cells averaged more expanded clones than CD4+.

As for this clone: Its antigen remains unknown.

J lost 7 bases, V lost 4 bases, and 14 bases had no gene match. The germline CDR1 and CDR2 sequences are SGHKS and YYEKEE (reference sequence). CDR3 size: 16 residues. The chain uses TRBV5-5 and TRBJ1-5; 7 bases agree with TRBD1. The specimen was CD4+ or CD8+ T cells sorted from blood, collected in a trial of the OX40 agonist ivuxolimab. This sequence was found in an adult with an advanced solid tumor such as melanoma, head and neck, liver or kidney cancer. The CDR3 spells CASSIDREGVRQPQHF. CDR3 coding DNA: TGTGCCAGCAGCATTGACAGGGAGGGGGTAAGGCAGCCCCAGCATTTT.